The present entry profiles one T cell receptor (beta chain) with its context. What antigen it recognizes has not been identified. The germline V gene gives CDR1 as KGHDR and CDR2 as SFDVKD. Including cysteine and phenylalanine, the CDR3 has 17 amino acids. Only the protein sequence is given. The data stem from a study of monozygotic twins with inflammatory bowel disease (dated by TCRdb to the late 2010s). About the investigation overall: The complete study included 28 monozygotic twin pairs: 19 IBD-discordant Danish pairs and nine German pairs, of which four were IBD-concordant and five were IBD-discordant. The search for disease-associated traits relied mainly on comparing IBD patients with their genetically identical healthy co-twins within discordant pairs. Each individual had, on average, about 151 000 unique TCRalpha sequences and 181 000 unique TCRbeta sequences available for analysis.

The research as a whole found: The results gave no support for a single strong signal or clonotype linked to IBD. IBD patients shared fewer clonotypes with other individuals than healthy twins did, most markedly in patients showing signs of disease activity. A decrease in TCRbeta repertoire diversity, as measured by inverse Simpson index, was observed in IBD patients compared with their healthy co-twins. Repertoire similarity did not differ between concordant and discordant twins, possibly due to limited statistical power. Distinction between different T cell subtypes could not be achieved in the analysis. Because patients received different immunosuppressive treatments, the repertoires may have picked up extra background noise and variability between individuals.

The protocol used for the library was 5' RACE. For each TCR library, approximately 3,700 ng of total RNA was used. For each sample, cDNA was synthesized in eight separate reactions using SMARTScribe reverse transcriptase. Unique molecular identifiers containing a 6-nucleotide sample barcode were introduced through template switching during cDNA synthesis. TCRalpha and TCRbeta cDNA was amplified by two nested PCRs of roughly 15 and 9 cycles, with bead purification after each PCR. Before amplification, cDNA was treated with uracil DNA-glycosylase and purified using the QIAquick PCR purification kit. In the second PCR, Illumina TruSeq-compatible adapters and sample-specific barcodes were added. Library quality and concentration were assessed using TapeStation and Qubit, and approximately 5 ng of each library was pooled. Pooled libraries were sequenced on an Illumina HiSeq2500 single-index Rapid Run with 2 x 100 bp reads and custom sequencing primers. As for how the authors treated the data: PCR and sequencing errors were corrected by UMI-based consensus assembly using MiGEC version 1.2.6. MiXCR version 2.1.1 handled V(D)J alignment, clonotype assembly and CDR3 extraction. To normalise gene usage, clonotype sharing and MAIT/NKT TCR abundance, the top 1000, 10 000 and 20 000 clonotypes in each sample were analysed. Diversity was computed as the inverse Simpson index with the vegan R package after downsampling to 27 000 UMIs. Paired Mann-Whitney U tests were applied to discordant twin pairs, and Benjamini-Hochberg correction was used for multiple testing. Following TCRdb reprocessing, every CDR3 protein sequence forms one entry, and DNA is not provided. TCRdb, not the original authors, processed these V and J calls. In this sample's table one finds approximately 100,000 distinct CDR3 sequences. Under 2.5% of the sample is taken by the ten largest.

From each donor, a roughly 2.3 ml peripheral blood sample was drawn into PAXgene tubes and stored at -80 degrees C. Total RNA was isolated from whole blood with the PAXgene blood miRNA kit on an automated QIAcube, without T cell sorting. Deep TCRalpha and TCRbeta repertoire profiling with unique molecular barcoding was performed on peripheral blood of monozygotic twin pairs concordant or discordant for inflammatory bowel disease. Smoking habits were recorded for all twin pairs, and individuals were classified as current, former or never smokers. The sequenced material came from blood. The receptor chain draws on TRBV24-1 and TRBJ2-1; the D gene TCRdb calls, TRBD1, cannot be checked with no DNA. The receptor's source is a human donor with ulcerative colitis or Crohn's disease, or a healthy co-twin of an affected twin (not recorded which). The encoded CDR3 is CATAPLGQGGREREQFF.